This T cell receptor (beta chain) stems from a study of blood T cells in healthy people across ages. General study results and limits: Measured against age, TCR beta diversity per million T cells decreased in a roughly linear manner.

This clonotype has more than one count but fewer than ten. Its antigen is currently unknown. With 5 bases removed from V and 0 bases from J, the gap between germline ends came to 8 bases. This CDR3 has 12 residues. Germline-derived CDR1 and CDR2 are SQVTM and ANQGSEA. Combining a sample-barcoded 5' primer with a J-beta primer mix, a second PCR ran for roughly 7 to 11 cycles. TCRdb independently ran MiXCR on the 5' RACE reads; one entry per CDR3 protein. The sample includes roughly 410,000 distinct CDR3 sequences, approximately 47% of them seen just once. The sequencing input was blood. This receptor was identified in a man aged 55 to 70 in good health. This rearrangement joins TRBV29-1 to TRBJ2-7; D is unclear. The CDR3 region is CSVSRSSYEQYF. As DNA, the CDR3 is TGCAGCGTTTCCAGGAGCTCCTACGAGCAGTACTTC.